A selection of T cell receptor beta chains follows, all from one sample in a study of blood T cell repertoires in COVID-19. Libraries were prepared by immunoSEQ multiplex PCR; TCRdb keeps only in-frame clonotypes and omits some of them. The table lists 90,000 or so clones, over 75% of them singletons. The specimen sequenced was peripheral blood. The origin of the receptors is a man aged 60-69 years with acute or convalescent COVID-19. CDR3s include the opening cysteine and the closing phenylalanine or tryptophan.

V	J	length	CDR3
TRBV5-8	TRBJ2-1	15	CASRYDRAAYNEQFF
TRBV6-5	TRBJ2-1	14	CASIRDRSNNEQFF
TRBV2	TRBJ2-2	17	CASSARTSGSGTGELFF
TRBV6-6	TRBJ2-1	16	CASTPGTGQRDNEQFF
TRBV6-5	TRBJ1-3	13	CASSQDRGNTIYF
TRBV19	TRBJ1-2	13	CASSIGAGYGYTF
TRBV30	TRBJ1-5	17	CAWSLRGGLNSNQPQHF
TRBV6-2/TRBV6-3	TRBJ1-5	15	CASSTVDRRNQPQHF
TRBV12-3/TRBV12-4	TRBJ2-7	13	CASSLNADYEQYF
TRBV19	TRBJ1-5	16	CASSTPSGGRNQPQHF
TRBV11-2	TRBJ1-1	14	CASSSDRANTEAFF
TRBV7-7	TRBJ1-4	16	CASSYLGQGVCEKLFF
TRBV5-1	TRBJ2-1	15	CASSLATGGYNEQFF
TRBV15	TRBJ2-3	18	CATSRDKGGGQITDTQYF
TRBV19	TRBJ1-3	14	CASSMSGSGNTIYF
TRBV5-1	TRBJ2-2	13	CASSFQVGGELFF